The 14 T cell receptor beta chains below come from one sample, sequenced in a study of blood T cell repertoires in COVID-19 (TCRdb year 2020). The library was made by the immunoSEQ multiplex PCR assay. The clones in this table, taken by TCRdb from immuneACCESS, are in-frame only. Not every clone is retained; where verified, under half of the shortfall comes from an unresolved V gene, and the cause of the rest is unknown. The sample table contains approximately 84,000 clones; only one count was recorded for about nine tenths of them. The biggest ten clones account for around 1.5% of the sample. Sequencing was done on a sample of peripheral blood. Receptors originate from a human donor with active COVID-19. The donor label of this sample is uncertain.

V is TRBV5-4 and J is TRBJ2-7; D not resolved. CDR3 length: 11 amino acids. The V end lost 2 bases, the J end lost 4 bases, and 4 bases lay between the germline ends. Germline assignment: CDR1 SGHNT and CDR2 YYREEE (reference sequence). The chain's CDR3 is CASSLEYEQYF. CDR3 in DNA: TGTGCCAGCAGCTTAGAGTACGAGCAGTACTTC.

V and J are TRBV6-2 or TRBV6-3 and TRBJ2-5, with 8 bases aligning to TRBD2. The CDR3 length is 15 residues. The J segment lost 4 bases and the V segment lost 2 bases, leaving 6 bases of the junction unmatched. The germline V gene encodes CDR1 MNHEY and CDR2 SVGEGT. The DNA of the CDR3 is TGTGCCAGCAGTTACCCTCTCGGGGGGGGAGAGACCCAGTACTTC. Its translation: CASSYPLGGGETQYF.

The chain uses TRBV28 and TRBJ1-1, with D possibly matching TRBD1 (6 bases). CDR3 length equals 14 residues. V gave up 6 bases and J gave up 1 base, with 12 bases separating them. In germline, CDR1 is MDHEN, CDR2 SYDVKM. Here the CDR3 reads CASRHDRKNTEAFF. CDR3 sequence (DNA): TGTGCCAGCAGACACGACAGGAAGAACACTGAAGCTTTCTTT. Together with reference TRBV28 and TRBJ1-1, the CDR3 gives the full variable domain: DVKVTQSSRYLVKRTGEKVFLECVQDMDHENMFWYRQDPGLGLRLIYFSYDVKMKEKGDIPEGYSVSREKKERFSLILESASTNQTSMYLCASRHDRKNTEAFFGQGTRLTVV.

The rearrangement joins TRBV5-6 to TRBJ2-7; D possibly corresponds to TRBD1 (6 bases). The CDR3 loop spans 14 amino acids. Germline CDR1 reads SGHDT; CDR2 reads YYEEEE. V shed 3 bases and J shed 3 bases, with 13 bases lying between them. In DNA, the CDR3 is TGTGCCAGCAGCTGGGGCCGGACAGTCTACGAGCAGTACTTC. It translates to CASSWGRTVYEQYF.

The chain uses TRBV3-1 (or the pseudogene TRBV3-2) and TRBJ2-7; maybe TRBD2 (5 bases). V was clipped by 1 base and J by 4 bases, with 14 bases between them. The CDR3 loop spans 15 amino acids. Germline values: CDR1 LGHDT, CDR2 YNNKEL (reference sequence). DNA for the CDR3: TGTGCCAGCAGCCAAGCCCCGGGGAGAGCTTACGAGCAGTACTTC. Translating gives CASSQAPGRAYEQYF.

The CDR3 bases are TGTGCCAGCAGGGGGAGGCCTGAAGCTTTCTTT. Translating it yields CASRGRPEAFF. The chain carries TRBV28 and TRBJ1-1; D is unresolved. The CDR3 is made up of 11 amino acids. Trimming removed 6 bases at V and 6 bases at J, with 8 bases between. Germline V gene sequence: CDR1 MDHEN, CDR2 SYDVKM.

This clone has more than one count but fewer than ten. The chain uses TRBV7-9 and TRBJ1-2; TRBD1 is a possible D gene (5 bases). The germline V gene encodes CDR1 SEHNR and CDR2 FQNEAQ (reference sequence). With 2 bases removed from V and 7 bases from J, the gap between germline ends came to 17 bases. The CDR3 is 15 amino acids. The CDR3 DNA sequence: TGTGCCAGCAGCTTATTATTACAGGCCGCACGTGGCTACACCTTC. Protein: CASSLLLQAARGYTF.

The V and J genes are TRBV7-9 and TRBJ2-4, with D maybe TRBD1 (5 bases). This CDR3 is 15 amino acids long. Trimming pared 5 bases from V and 0 bases from J, leaving 11 bases between. The V gene's germline CDR1 is SEHNR and CDR2 FQNEAQ (reference sequence). The CDR3 nucleotides read TGTGCCAGCAGCCCTAAGGGGCTAGCCAAAAACATTCAGTACTTC. It is translated as CASSPKGLAKNIQYF.

The gene calls are TRBV5-4 and TRBJ1-1; unclear D gene. CDR1 and CDR2 from the germline V gene are SGHNT and YYREEE (reference sequence). The CDR3 runs to 15 residues. V shed 4 bases and J shed 5 bases, with 18 bases lying between them. The CDR3 here is CASSPTPRVGTEAFF. The CDR3 nucleotides are TGTGCCAGCAGCCCCACCCCGAGGGTTGGGACTGAAGCTTTCTTT. Drawing the rest from reference TRBV5-4 and TRBJ1-1, the complete variable domain is ETGVTQSPTHLIKTRGQQVTLRCSSQSGHNTVSWYQQALGQGPQFIFQYYREEENGRGNFPPRFSGLQFPNYSSELNVNALELDDSALYLCASSPTPRVGTEAFFGQGTRLTVV.

The chain carries TRBV5-1 and TRBJ1-1; D is ambiguous. Germline assignment: CDR1 SGHRS and CDR2 YFSETQ. V lost 4 bases to trimming and J lost 0 bases, with 10 bases between them. CDR3 length equals 14 residues. DNA for the CDR3: TGCGCCAGCAGCGTGGACGGGATGAACACTGAAGCTTTCTTT. Its protein product is CASSVDGMNTEAFF.

The chain recombines TRBV7-8 with TRBJ1-6; D remains ambiguous. The V gene lost 2 bases and the J gene lost 4 bases, with 12 bases spanning the gap. CDR1 and CDR2 from the germline V gene are SGHVS and FQNEAQ. The CDR3 length is 16 residues. The CDR3 loop reads CASSLTVSGYNSPLHF. CDR3 DNA: TGTGCCAGCAGCTTAACGGTGTCGGGGTATAATTCACCCCTCCACTTT.

V usage is TRBV5-3 and J usage is TRBJ2-7; D possibly corresponds to TRBD1 (5 bases). TRBV5-3 is treated as an ORF (open reading frame) with a function not yet certain. Trimming removed 4 bases at V and 6 bases at J, with 11 bases between. This CDR3 comprises 12 residues. The CDR3 loop is CARSTDRGEQYF. The CDR3 region has the DNA TGTGCCAGAAGCACTGACAGAGGCGAGCAGTACTTC.

This chain joins TRBV10-3 and TRBJ1-5; tentative D call: TRBD1 (6 bases). Trimming removed 2 bases from V and 3 bases from J, with 14 bases in between. Germline values: CDR1 ENHRY, CDR2 SYGVKD. The CDR3 contains 16 residues. In nucleotides, the CDR3 is TGTGCCATCAGTGAGGGTTTAACAGGGCCCAATCAGCCCCAGCATTTT. Translation gives CAISEGLTGPNQPQHF.

V gene TRBV4-3 combines with J gene TRBJ2-2, with 9 bases identical to TRBD1. The germline V gene encodes CDR1 LGHNA and CDR2 YSLEER. The CDR3 extends over 14 amino acids. V was pared by 6 bases and J by 7 bases, with 6 bases of the junction left unmatched. DNA of the CDR3: TGCGCCAGCAGTTCGACAGGGGGACTCGGGGAGCTGTTTTTT. This sequence encodes CASSSTGGLGELFF.